Listed here are 11 T cell receptor beta chains from one sample, sequenced in a study of T cell repertoires in cytomegalovirus infection. Their cognate antigens are unknown. TCRdb analysed the reads with MiXCR anew, one entry per CDR3 protein. The repertoire has nearly 700,000 distinct CDR3 sequences, about 30% of them found once; the top ten carry roughly 18%. The sample was cultured PBMCs, taken from culture after CMV antigen stimulation. The receptors were sampled from a human donor in good health (CMV status not recorded). Some clones in this sample may be carry-over from other donors' samples.

This clonotype came up a few times. The chain uses TRBV6-6 and TRBJ2-7, with TRBD2 identical over 9 bases. Looked up from germline, CDR1 is MNHNY and CDR2 is SVGAGI (reference sequence). The CDR3 runs 15 residues. The V and J ends lost 5 bases and 4 bases, in that order; junction bases with no gene match: 9. This CDR3 reads CASSTSGGLSYEQYF. CDR3 nucleotide sequence: TGTGCCAGCAGTACCAGCGGGGGGCTTTCATACGAGCAGTACTTC.

The chain combines TRBV7-8 with TRBJ2-1, with unresolved D. V was clipped by 5 bases and J by 0 bases, with 14 bases between them. The CDR3 is 16 residues long. The germline CDR1 and CDR2 sequences are SGHVS and FQNEAQ. CDR3 coding DNA: TGTGCCAGCAGCCCACCTTTGAGGAGCTCCTACAATGAGCAGTTCTTC. Protein sequence: CASSPPLRSSYNEQFF.

The chain uses TRBV11-2 and TRBJ1-1, with D uncertain. The germline gives CDR1 SGHAT, CDR2 FQNNGV. V gave up 0 bases and J gave up 10 bases, with 15 bases separating them. The CDR3 spans 14 residues. In DNA form, the CDR3 reads TGTGCCAGCAGCTTAGAGGGCCCCGTGACCCCAGCTTTCTTT. It yields the protein CASSLEGPVTPAFF.

This clonotype has just a few counts. The gene calls are TRBV24-1 and TRBJ2-5, with 7 bases identical to TRBD1. J was trimmed by 4 bases and V by 4 bases; bases with no gene match: 2. CDR1 and CDR2 from the germline V gene are KGHDR and SFDVKD. This CDR3 has 13 residues. CDR3 sequence (DNA): TGTGCCACCAGTGAAAGGACAGGAGAGACCCAGTACTTC. Its translation is CATSERTGETQYF.

The sample holds a few counts of this clonotype. The chain employs TRBV12-3 or TRBV12-4 and TRBJ2-3; no definite D call. With 3 bases removed from V and 6 bases from J, the gap between germline ends came to 10 bases. CDR3 size: 13 residues. The CDR3, as DNA: TGTGCCAGCAGTTTGTTGGCCCAGGATACGCAGTATTTT. Protein product: CASSLLAQDTQYF.

This sequence joins TRBV10-2 and TRBJ1-5; D might be TRBD1 (5 bases). This CDR3 contains 14 residues. With 10 bases removed from V and 2 bases from J, the gap between germline ends came to 15 bases. CDR1 WSHSY and CDR2 SAAADI come from the germline V gene. The CDR3 sequence is CATGGVIRNQPQHF. CDR3 DNA sequence: TGCGCCACGGGGGGTGTTATACGCAATCAGCCCCAGCATTTT.

This clonotype was seen many times. The chain carries TRBV6-1 and TRBJ1-6; unclear D gene. The CDR3 contains 15 residues. Trimming removed 6 bases from V and 7 bases from J, with 16 bases in between. Germline V gene data show CDR1 as MNHNS and CDR2 as SASEGT. CDR3 protein: CASRALGLWNSPLHF. The CDR3 bases are TGTGCCAGCAGGGCGTTGGGATTATGGAATTCACCCCTCCACTTT.

The V gene is TRBV15, the J gene TRBJ2-3; D perhaps matches TRBD1 (5 bases). Germline V lookup: CDR1 LNHNV, CDR2 YYDKDF (reference sequence). Trimming stripped 5 bases from V and 2 bases from J, with 14 bases between. This CDR3 contains 15 residues. CDR3 in DNA: TGTGCCACCAGCCTTGCACAGGACCACACAGATACGCAGTATTTT. It codes for CATSLAQDHTDTQYF.

The count of this clonotype is one. This chain uses TRBV27 with TRBJ2-7; D assignment may be TRBD1 or TRBD2 (5 bases each). The CDR3 contains 14 residues. CDR1 and CDR2 from the germline V gene are MNHEY and SMNVEV (reference sequence). With 6 bases removed from V and 7 bases from J, the gap between germline ends came to 19 bases. CDR3 sequence: CASRPGRSPWEQYF. The CDR3 region has the DNA TGTGCCAGCAGACCGGGACGGTCGCCTTGGGAGCAGTACTTC.

The chain joins TRBV12-3 or TRBV12-4 to TRBJ2-1, with 7 bases fitting TRBD1. The CDR3 is made up of 18 amino acids. V was clipped by 6 bases and J by 0 bases; unmatched bases: 14. The DNA for the CDR3 is TGTGCCAGCAGACTCCGGGACAGCTCATTGAGCTCCTACAATGAGCAGTTCTTC. As protein: CASRLRDSSLSSYNEQFF.

The chain joins TRBV10-2 to TRBJ1-3, with D unresolved. Germline V gives CDR1 WSHSY, CDR2 SAAADI. Trimming took off 2 bases at V and 4 bases at J, with 9 bases between the two ends. The length of the CDR3 is 14 residues. The CDR3 nucleotides read TGCGCCAGCAGTGAGATCCCCGGGGGAAACACCATATATTTT. Amino acid sequence: CASSEIPGGNTIYF.